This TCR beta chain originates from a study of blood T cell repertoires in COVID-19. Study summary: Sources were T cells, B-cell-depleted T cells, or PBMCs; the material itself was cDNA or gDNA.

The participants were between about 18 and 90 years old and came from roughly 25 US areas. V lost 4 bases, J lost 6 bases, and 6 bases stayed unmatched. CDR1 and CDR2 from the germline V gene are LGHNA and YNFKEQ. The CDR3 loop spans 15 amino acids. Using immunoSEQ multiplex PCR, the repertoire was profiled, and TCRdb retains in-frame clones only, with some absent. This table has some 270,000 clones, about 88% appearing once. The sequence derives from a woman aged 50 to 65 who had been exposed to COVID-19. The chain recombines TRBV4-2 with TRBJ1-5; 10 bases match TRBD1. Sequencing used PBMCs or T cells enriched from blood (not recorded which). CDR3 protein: CASSPTGTGVQPQHF. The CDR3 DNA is TGTGCCAGCAGCCCTACCGGGACAGGGGTTCAGCCCCAGCATTTT.